These 7 T cell receptor beta chains share one sample of origin, sequenced in a study of T cells after yellow fever vaccination. From the 5' RACE reads, TCRdb called clonotypes with MiXCR, one entry per CDR3 protein. Among hundreds of thousands of distinct CDR3 sequences listed, roughly 3.5% were seen once. The sample in question was PBMCs, obtained on the day of the yellow fever booster vaccination. Receptors originate from a man aged 18 to 35 who received the YFV17D yellow fever vaccine.

Only a few counts were recorded for this clonotype. The rearrangement links TRBV5-1 to TRBJ2-1; D unresolved. With 0 bases removed from V and 6 bases from J, the gap between germline ends came to 16 bases. The CDR3 covers 16 residues. Germline CDR1 SGHRS, CDR2 YFSETQ. The CDR3: CASSLAALFNSNEQFF. The CDR3 DNA reads TGCGCCAGCAGCTTGGCTGCACTTTTCAATTCCAATGAGCAGTTCTTC.

The chain links TRBV12-3 or TRBV12-4 to TRBJ2-5; 7 positions agree with TRBD2. The J segment lost 3 bases and the V segment lost 6 bases, leaving 13 bases of the junction unmatched. This CDR3 is built from 16 residues. In DNA form, the CDR3 reads TGTGCCAGCAGACCGGCTGGGCTAGCGGAGAAAGAGACCCAGTACTTC. This codes for CASRPAGLAEKETQYF.

The V call is TRBV11-2, the J call TRBJ2-7; possible D gene TRBD1, 6 bases. CDR3 size: 14 residues. Germline lookup yields CDR1 SGHAT and CDR2 FQNNGV. Trimming took off 3 bases at V and 7 bases at J, with 16 bases between the two ends. The CDR3 is CASSFETGPLEQYF. CDR3 DNA: TGTGCCAGCAGCTTTGAGACAGGACCCCTGGAGCAGTACTTC.

The chain recombines TRBV7-2 with TRBJ2-7; 10 bases align to TRBD1. J lost 5 bases, V lost 6 bases, and 10 bases had no gene match. The germline V gene encodes CDR1 SGHTA and CDR2 FQGNSA. The CDR3 sequence is 15 residues long. In DNA form, the CDR3 reads TGTGCCAGCAGGGGGCAGACAGGGGGCGGAAACGAGCAGTACTTC. This gives the protein CASRGQTGGGNEQYF. Combining the CDR3 with reference TRBV7-2 and TRBJ2-7 gives the whole variable domain GAGVSQSPSNKVTEKGKDVELRCDPISGHTALYWYRQSLGQGLEFLIYFQGNSAPDKSGLPSDRFSAERTGGSVSTLTIQRTQQEDSAVYLCASRGQTGGGNEQYFGPGTRLTVT.

The J gene is TRBJ2-5, the V gene TRBV20-1, with D perhaps matching TRBD1 or TRBD2 (5 bases each). V was pared by 8 bases and J by 0 bases, with 16 bases between. The V gene's germline CDR1 is DFQATT and CDR2 SNEGSKA (reference sequence). The CDR3 totals 14 residues. The CDR3, as DNA: TGCAGTCTTGCAGGGAGACCGTACCAAGAGACCCAGTACTTC. Its protein is CSLAGRPYQETQYF.

This clonotype was detected ten times or more. The genes are TRBV5-1 and TRBJ2-5; D is possibly TRBD2 (6 bases). The length of the CDR3 is 18 residues. Germline V gene lookup returns CDR1 SGHRS and CDR2 YFSETQ. V was shortened by 4 bases and J by 5 bases, with 27 bases between the two germline ends. CDR3 nucleotide sequence: TGCGCCAGCAGCGAGGCAGTCCCCGCAGGCCGGGAGTTGGAGACCCAGTACTTC. Translated: CASSEAVPAGRELETQYF.

This clonotype has only a few counts. The chain is built from TRBV12-3 or TRBV12-4 and TRBJ2-1; 13 nucleotides align to TRBD2. Trimming took 6 bases from V and 10 from J; bases not matched to a gene: 15. This CDR3 comprises 17 residues. CDR3 loop: CASRELAGGPGVGEQFF. The CDR3 nucleotides are TGTGCCAGCAGGGAACTAGCGGGGGGGCCCGGTGTAGGAGAGCAGTTCTTC.